This T cell receptor (beta chain) was found in a study of regulatory T cells in long-lasting Graves disease (dated by TCRdb to 2020 to 2023). Study-wide context: In the newly diagnosed Graves' disease group, patients had been taking antithyroid drugs for less than 3 months. This study used TCR sequencing and RNA sequencing of peripheral blood to compare persistent Graves' disease patients against newly diagnosed Graves' disease patients. The study took place in China and was registered as a clinical trial. A total of 35 or so samples were covered by TCR sequencing, comprising about 13 persistent and about 20 newly diagnosed Graves' disease patients.

Trimming removed 0 bases from V and 2 bases from J, leaving 14 bases between the germline ends. Including cysteine and phenylalanine, the CDR3 has 17 amino acids. Only the CDR3 DNA stays, 51 bases, in frame from base 1. The germline V gene supplies CDR1 MNHEY and CDR2 SVGEGT. Receptor amplification or capture employed multiplex PCR. The instrument was an Illumina HiSeq 4000. iRepertoire HTBI primers and Arm-PCR amplification of CDR3 regions were used to construct TCR beta libraries. Before sequencing, the PCR products went through gel purification. As for how the authors treated the data: Gene usage analysis of CDR3 amino acid clonotypes relied on the 60 or so TRBV and over 13 TRBJ segments identified across samples. COPE and FqMerger were used to merge the filtered high-quality paired reads into contigs. BLAST was used to align contigs to IMGT TRBV, TRBD and TRBJ reference genes, and CDR3 was defined according to IMGT. Highly expanded clones were defined as clonotypes with a frequency above 0.1%. Repertoire diversity was measured by Shannon entropy, and V-J evenness by the Gini coefficient. Public clonotypes were defined as clonotypes shared by more than one individual. The public sequencing data were trimmed at Q25 with fastp and processed into clonotypes with MiXCR by TCRdb, which kept only in-frame beta chains. All rows with the same CDR3 protein become a single entry with the most common DNA and genes. The V and J calls reflect TCRdb's pipeline rather than the authors' work. This sample holds 390,000 or so distinct CDR3 sequences; about 12% were observed only once. The ten largest clonotypes hold 15% to 20% of the sample.

This clonotype was counted at least ten times. There is no known antigen for this receptor. The sample holds no much larger clone one base away, and base qualities are not on file. This specimen's time point label, per the study, means: newly diagnosed GD, antithyroid drugs for less than 3 months. For both TCR sequencing and RNA sequencing, RNA was extracted from PBMCs in TRIzol. Graves' disease was diagnosed according to American Thyroid Association guidelines. Recruitment of patients was carried out at an endocrinology department in Xi'an, China. Each patient gave 9 to 10 milliliters of peripheral blood, collected in an EDTA anticoagulant tube. PBMCs were isolated by Ficoll Paque Plus density gradient separation without further T cell sorting. An Agilent 2100 Bioanalyzer and agarose gel were used to check RNA quality, and a NanoDrop 2000 was used to measure RNA concentration. The research as a whole found: Because the primary lesion, thyroid tissue, could not be accessed, the study looked at peripheral blood alone. Compared with newly diagnosed patients, patients with persistent Graves' disease had lower TCR Shannon entropy and fewer highly expanded clones, which suggests clonal expansion. Sequencing and analysis were restricted to the TCR beta chain. TRBV28, TRBJ1-2 and TRBJ2-5 were preferentially used in persistent disease, while TRBV20-1 and TRBJ2-1 were favored in newly diagnosed disease. Patients with persistent disease shared more public clonotypes (around 3,000) than newly diagnosed patients did (roughly 970). The small sample size was acknowledged by the authors as a limitation that may reduce accuracy.

This sample also belongs to another study, concerning T cells in Graves' hyperthyroidism and ophthalmopathy. Per that second paper: Stable Graves' hyperthyroidism was defined as no progression to ophthalmopathy during 18 months of follow-up. Hyperthyroidism patients were newly diagnosed, had a disease duration of under 2 months, and were aged 18 to 65 years. Patients with uncontrolled infections, other autoimmune diseases, pregnancy or lactation were excluded. Diagnoses relied on clinical symptoms, serum thyroxine and TRAb, thyroid ultrasound and orbital computed tomography. The TCR CDR3 was subjected to a first round of RT-PCR using the HTBI primer set and the Qiagen OneStep RT-PCR kit. Most expanded thyroid clonotypes (frequency above 0.001) were also detected in blood, a finding suggesting that blood repertoires may reflect thyroid immune responses. In cross-validation, a model built on a 13 V-J signature told ophthalmopathy apart from stable hyperthyroidism with over 85% sensitivity and about 81% specificity, and in testing the same model reached 80%/75%. In validation, progression to ophthalmopathy was predicted by the model with about 70% sensitivity and 72.22% specificity, a median of 6.5 months before onset. To identify TCR V-J signatures that set the groups apart, the researchers used a discovery cohort of about a hundred patients, made up of 40 to 45 with Graves' ophthalmopathy and some 55 with stable Graves' hyperthyroidism. Prospective prediction of ophthalmopathy was tested in an independent validation cohort consisting of about 19 hyperthyroidism patients and approximately 16 patients who later progressed to ophthalmopathy. The 95 to 100 discovery patients were randomly divided into training and test sets at a 7:3 ratio. In about 6 Graves' hyperthyroidism patients, the study also compared T-cell repertoires from thyroid tissue with T-cell repertoires from blood. After blood sampling, hyperthyroidism patients were treated with methimazole at a starting dose of 30 mg daily, and ophthalmopathy patients were treated with high-dose intravenous methylprednisolone. Libraries were constructed in a second round of multiplex PCR, after which size selection and purification were carried out. The libraries were sequenced on an Illumina HiSeq2000 using paired-end 100 bp reads. SOAPnuke was used to process the raw data, removing reads that contained adapters or uncalled bases, had a mean Phred below 15, or lacked an exact match to the constant primer or identifier. High-quality paired reads were merged with COPE v1.2.5, and unique nucleotide sequences were defined as clonotypes. Clonotypes were aligned to IMGT TRBV, TRBD and TRBJ reference segments using MiTCR v1.1. The analysis included only V-J combinations with a frequency above 0.0001, which together covered 99% to 99.2% of the repertoires. A TCS score was defined as the ratio between F50 (clonal expansion) and ExV (chaos), using BLOSUM62-based TCRdist between CDR3 peptides within each V-J. Welch's t-statistics and random forest reduced 450 to 600 V-J features to roughly 13, which were used in a naive Bayes classifier (R e1071). No statistical method was used to set the sample size in advance, and investigators knew the group allocation. The paper describes TCR Vbeta CDR3 sequencing of 140 or so peripheral blood samples, made up of roughly 45 ophthalmopathy patients, 70 to 75 hyperthyroidism patients and 17 progressor patients.

The sequencing used peripheral blood mononuclear cells (PBMCs), collected at new diagnosis, from a patient treated with antithyroid drugs. The TCR was taken from a woman aged 18-30 years with Graves disease. Donor details come from another sample of the same person, matched by shared clones. The rearrangement combines TRBV6-2 or TRBV6-3 with TRBJ2-4, with the D gene not clear enough to name. In nucleotides, the sequence is TGTGCCAGCAGTTACTCGCCCCCGGTAACAACCAAAAACATTCAGTACTTC. This is translated as CASSYSPPVTTKNIQYF.